This T cell receptor beta chain is drawn from a study of sequential checkpoint blockade in melanoma. Described treatment: randomized to nivolumab then ipilimumab (arm A) or the reverse (arm B). PBMC sorting kept live CD3+CD8+ cells without CD19 or CD56. Germline loops: CDR1 MNHEY, CDR2 SMNVEV (reference sequence). Trimming removed 6 bases from V and 1 base from J, with 10 bases in between. This CDR3 is built from 13 residues. Details on this clone: The sample contains more than one DNA sequence encoding this CDR3.

Libraries were prepared by immunoSEQ multiplex PCR; TCRdb keeps only in-frame clonotypes and omits some of them. The data show about 25,000 clones, 75% to 80% seen once. Here the sequenced sample was CD8+ T cells sorted from blood (inferred from file names), taken from a patient given nivolumab and ipilimumab in sequence. The J gene is TRBJ2-7, the V gene TRBV27, with D hard to call. This receptor was identified in a human donor with melanoma. The CDR3 loop is CASSLGDSYEQYF. CDR3 sequence (DNA): TGTGCCAGCAGCCTCGGAGATTCCTACGAGCAGTACTTC.